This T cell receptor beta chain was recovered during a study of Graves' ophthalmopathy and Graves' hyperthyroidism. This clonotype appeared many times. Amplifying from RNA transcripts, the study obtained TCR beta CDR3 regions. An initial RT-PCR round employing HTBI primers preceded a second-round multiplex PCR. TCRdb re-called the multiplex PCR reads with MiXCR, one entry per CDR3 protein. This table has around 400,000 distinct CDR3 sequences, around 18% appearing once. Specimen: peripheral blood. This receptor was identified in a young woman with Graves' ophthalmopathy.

The DNA of the CDR3 is TGTGCCAGCAGCTTCGCAATAGACAGGGGACTAGCCAAAAACATTCAGTACTTC. It codes for CASSFAIDRGLAKNIQYF. The chain joins TRBV5-6 to TRBJ2-4, with 8 nucleotides matching TRBD1. The CDR3 has 18 residues. Germline CDR1 SGHDT, CDR2 YYEEEE. V gave up 2 bases and J gave up 0 bases; unmatched junction bases: 10.